This entry lists 29 T cell receptor beta chains sequenced from one sample in a study of CXCR3-negative and CXCR3-positive naive CD8 T cells. With UMI labels, 5' RACE was used to prepare the TRB cDNA libraries. TCRdb re-called the 5' RACE reads; every CDR3 protein appears as one record, without DNA. The sample table sets out fewer than 55,000 distinct CDR3 sequences. Sample: naive CXCR3- CD8+ T cells from blood. Subset denoted: CD45RO-CCR7+CD27+CD95- naive CD8+ T cells lacking CXCR3 (TNR3-). The receptors were gathered from a human donor in good health. Some clones in this sample may be carry-over from other donors' samples.

The CDR3 here is CASSSIARDRVYYGYTF. The V call is TRBV28, the J call TRBJ1-2; TCRdb lists TRBD1, though no DNA is available to test this call. CDR1 MDHEN and CDR2 SYDVKM come from the germline V gene. The CDR3 sequence is 17 residues long.

V usage is TRBV7-6 and J usage is TRBJ2-3; no DNA is available, so the TRBD2 call from TCRdb remains unchecked. Germline V gene sequence: CDR1 SGHVS, CDR2 FNYEAQ. The CDR3 has 13 residues. The CDR3 here is CASSSPEGNTQYF. The entire variable domain, with the rest obtained from reference TRBV7-6 and TRBJ2-3, is as follows: GAGVSQSPRYKVTKRGQDVALRCDPISGHVSLYWYRQALGQGPEFLTYFNYEAQQDKSGLPNDRFSAERPEGSISTLTIQRTEQRDSAMYRCASSSPEGNTQYFGPGTRLTVL.

The chain employs TRBV3-1 and TRBJ1-1. There are 15 residues in the CDR3. Germline assignment: CDR1 LGHDT and CDR2 YNNKEL (reference sequence). CDR3 amino acids: CASSPEGGENTEAFF.

V is TRBV6-5 and J is TRBJ1-4; TCRdb proposes TRBD1, but this gene call is untestable without DNA. This CDR3 has 15 residues. Per the germline V gene, CDR1 is MNHEY and CDR2 is SVGAGI. The CDR3 loop is CASSSDPTGGEKLFF.

The chain carries TRBV4-2 and TRBJ2-1; the D call from TCRdb, TRBD1, cannot be confirmed without DNA. The V gene's germline CDR1 is LGHNA and CDR2 YNFKEQ. This CDR3 has 16 residues. The chain's CDR3 is CASSPSGSGEYNEQFF.

The V and J genes are TRBV4-2 and TRBJ2-1; absent DNA, TCRdb's TRBD2 call cannot be checked. Germline V gives CDR1 LGHNA, CDR2 YNFKEQ. The CDR3 loop spans 13 amino acids. Here the CDR3 reads CASSQAGNNEQFF.

V and J are TRBV4-3 and TRBJ2-5. CDR1 LGHNA and CDR2 YSLEER come from the germline V gene. There are 13 residues in the CDR3. CDR3 region: CASNQDRQETQYF.

J is TRBJ2-1 and V is TRBV4-3; TCRdb indicates TRBD2, and absent DNA this call remains unverified. The germline V gene has CDR1 LGHNA and CDR2 YSLEER. The CDR3 has 18 residues. The CDR3 protein is CASSQGSAIAGGNNEQFF.

This chain links TRBV29-1 with TRBJ2-1. Looked up from germline, CDR1 is SQVTM and CDR2 is ANQGSEA. The CDR3 consists of 12 residues. CDR3 sequence: CSVEAREDEQFF.

The chain combines TRBV29-1 with TRBJ2-7; the D call from TCRdb, TRBD1, cannot be confirmed without DNA. From germline, CDR1 is SQVTM and CDR2 ANQGSEA. This CDR3 spans 13 amino acids. The CDR3 region is CSVTSGVSGEQYF.

The chain combines TRBV27 with TRBJ2-1; the TCRdb call, TRBD1, lacks DNA for checking. The CDR3 extends over 15 amino acids. CDR1 is MNHEY and CDR2 is SMNVEV in the germline V gene (reference sequence). CDR3 sequence: CASSDLLQLYNEQFF.

The rearrangement uses TRBV13 and TRBJ1-2. Germline CDR1 and CDR2: PRHDT and FYEKMQ (reference sequence). The CDR3 spans 14 residues. CDR3 region: CASSQTPGNYGYTF.

This chain connects TRBV29-1 to TRBJ2-7; TCRdb returns TRBD1, unconfirmable since there is no DNA. Germline V gene data show CDR1 as SQVTM and CDR2 as ANQGSEA. This CDR3 contains 12 residues. The chain's CDR3 is CSVMGGAYEQYF.

This rearrangement joins TRBV5-1 to TRBJ2-7; TCRdb indicates TRBD2, and absent DNA this call remains unverified. CDR1 is SGHRS and CDR2 is YFSETQ in the germline V gene. The CDR3 is 15 amino acids. The CDR3 spells CASSPENGPDYEQYF. The whole variable domain, remainder taken from reference TRBV5-1 and TRBJ2-7, is KAGVTQTPRYLIKTRGQQVTLSCSPISGHRSVSWYQQTPGQGLQFLFEYFSETQRNKGNFPGRFSGRQFSNSRSEMNVSTLELGDSALYLCASSPENGPDYEQYFGPGTRLTVT.

This clonotype is classed as medium-sized by frequency. The chain carries TRBV4-2 and TRBJ2-3. Germline V CDR1 and CDR2: LGHNA, YNFKEQ. The CDR3 totals 12 residues. CDR3 region: CASSPTEDTQYF.

The CDR3 loop reads CASSLAYASVSYEQYF. This sequence joins TRBV7-8 and TRBJ2-7. Looked up from germline, CDR1 is SGHVS and CDR2 is FQNEAQ. This CDR3 contains 16 residues.

By frequency, this clonotype is medium-sized (0.01 to 0.1%). The chain's CDR3 is CASSQRDGRLEAFF. This chain joins TRBV4-1 and TRBJ1-1. The CDR3 spans 14 residues. The V gene's germline CDR1 is MGHRA and CDR2 YSYEKL.

The V call is TRBV11-2, the J call TRBJ2-4; the D call of TRBD2 rests on TCRdb alone, since no DNA is present to check it. Germline V gene sequence: CDR1 SGHAT, CDR2 FQNNGV. The CDR3 sequence is 14 residues long. CDR3: CASSFAGLANIQYF.

The rearrangement joins TRBV7-9 to TRBJ1-1; with no DNA, the TCRdb D assignment of TRBD1 cannot be verified. Germline V gene lookup returns CDR1 SEHNR and CDR2 FQNEAQ (reference sequence). This CDR3 region has 15 residues. The CDR3 reads CASSPQTGTATEAFF.

V usage is TRBV27 and J usage is TRBJ2-3; TCRdb's assignment of TRBD1 cannot be checked, as there is no DNA. This CDR3 is built from 16 residues. Germline lookup yields CDR1 MNHEY and CDR2 SMNVEV (reference sequence). The CDR3 sequence: CASSPSRDRGRDTQYF.

The V gene is TRBV3-1, the J gene TRBJ2-3; TCRdb proposes TRBD1, but this gene call is untestable without DNA. This CDR3 comprises 16 residues. Germline V gene sequence: CDR1 LGHDT, CDR2 YNNKEL (reference sequence). CDR3 amino acids: CASSQRQGQTGDTQYF.

The V gene is TRBV29-1, the J gene TRBJ2-5; TCRdb gives TRBD1 as the D gene, but with no DNA this cannot be confirmed. Germline values: CDR1 SQVTM, CDR2 ANQGSEA. The CDR3 length is 13 residues. CDR3: CSVEGDKQETQYF.

The chain uses TRBV12-3 or TRBV12-4 and TRBJ2-7; TCRdb's D call, TRBD1, is unchecked because there is no DNA. CDR3 size: 15 residues. The CDR3 protein is CASSNGQGFIYEQYF.

This sequence joins TRBV7-8 and TRBJ2-1; TCRdb's D gene call, TRBD1, goes unchecked for lack of DNA. Looked up from germline, CDR1 is SGHVS and CDR2 is FQNEAQ. The CDR3 totals 16 residues. The CDR3 region is CASSITWGVSYNEQFF.

The chain has TRBV6-6 and TRBJ2-5; the TCRdb call, TRBD1, lacks DNA for checking. CDR3 size: 14 residues. CDR1 is MNHNY and CDR2 is SVGAGI in the germline V gene (reference sequence). This CDR3 reads CASSYSSRGETQYF.

This chain connects TRBV15 to TRBJ1-1; with no DNA, the TCRdb D assignment of TRBD1 cannot be verified. The CDR3 extends over 13 amino acids. Germline CDR1 is LNHNV and CDR2 is YYDKDF (reference sequence). The CDR3 sequence is CATSPPKNTEAFF.

The chain has TRBV7-8 and TRBJ1-2. The length of the CDR3 is 13 residues. Germline V lookup: CDR1 SGHVS, CDR2 FQNEAQ. The CDR3 sequence is CASSLGRLYGYTF.

CDR3 residues: CASSLAGLAGYNEQFF. J is TRBJ2-1 and V is TRBV28; with no DNA, the TCRdb D assignment of TRBD2 cannot be verified. The CDR3 is made up of 16 amino acids. Germline assignment: CDR1 MDHEN and CDR2 SYDVKM.

The chain is built from TRBV7-9 and TRBJ2-7; no DNA is available, so the TRBD2 call from TCRdb remains unchecked. Germline V CDR1 and CDR2: SEHNR, FQNEAQ (reference sequence). The CDR3 extends over 16 amino acids. The CDR3: CASSPRGGGGTYEQYF.